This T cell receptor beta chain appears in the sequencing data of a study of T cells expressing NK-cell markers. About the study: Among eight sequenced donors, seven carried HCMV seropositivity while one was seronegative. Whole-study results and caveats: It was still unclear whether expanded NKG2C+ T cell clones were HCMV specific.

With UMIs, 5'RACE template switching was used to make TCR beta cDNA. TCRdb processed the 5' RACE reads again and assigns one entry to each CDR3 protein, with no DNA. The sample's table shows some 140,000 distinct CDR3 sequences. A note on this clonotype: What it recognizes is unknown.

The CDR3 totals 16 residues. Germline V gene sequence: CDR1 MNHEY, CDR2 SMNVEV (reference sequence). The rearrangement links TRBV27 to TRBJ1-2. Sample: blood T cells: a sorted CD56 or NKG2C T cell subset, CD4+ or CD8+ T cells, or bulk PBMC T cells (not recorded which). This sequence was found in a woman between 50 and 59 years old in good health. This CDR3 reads CASSTGLESGDYGYTF.